The 17 T cell receptor beta chains given below trace back to one sample, sequenced in a study of T-cell memory formation after mild COVID-19. One entry per CDR3 protein, called by TCRdb with MiXCR from the 5' RACE reads. The top ten hold more than 3.5% of the sample, which has under 200,000 distinct CDR3 sequences, 11% seen once. Material: PBMCs or a T cell subset sorted from them (not recorded which). All receptors come from a man younger than 35 who had mild COVID-19 (a few samples of this study predate the infection). Cell type and time point are not known.

V gene TRBV27 combines with J gene TRBJ2-7; D unclear. V was shortened by 5 bases and J by 1 base, with 9 bases between the two germline ends. The CDR3 length is 13 residues. Germline V gene lookup returns CDR1 MNHEY and CDR2 SMNVEV (reference sequence). The chain's CDR3 is CASSKWGSYEQYV. The CDR3, as DNA: TGTGCCAGCAGTAAATGGGGTTCCTACGAGCAGTACGTC.

Only a few counts were recorded for this clonotype. The chain joins TRBV12-3 or TRBV12-4 to TRBJ2-2; 10 bases are a match to TRBD2. Germline trimming cut 3 bases from V and 1 base from J; bases unmatched to any gene: 5. The CDR3 consists of 17 residues. The CDR3 region is CASSFRLAGRNTGELFF. The CDR3 region has the DNA TGTGCCAGCAGTTTCCGACTAGCGGGTAGGAACACCGGGGAGCTGTTTTTT.

This clonotype was counted a few times. The chain is built from TRBV5-1 and TRBJ2-2, with D possibly being TRBD1 or TRBD2 (5 bases each). The germline CDR1 and CDR2 sequences are SGHRS and YFSETQ. There are 13 residues in the CDR3. V lost 4 bases, J lost 5 bases, and 9 bases lay in between. CDR3 coding DNA: TGCGCCAGCAGCCTGGGGGAGACCGGGGAGCTGTTTTTT. Its translation is CASSLGETGELFF.

The chain carries TRBV9 and TRBJ2-7; D not certain. V was pared by 3 bases and J by 6 bases, with 13 bases between. Per germline, CDR1 SGDLS and CDR2 YYNGEE. This CDR3 is built from 13 residues. DNA for the CDR3: TGTGCCAGCAGCGGGCCGGCGAGTACCGAGCAGTACTTC. Its translation is CASSGPASTEQYF.

This clonotype showed up many times. The rearrangement uses TRBV7-2 and TRBJ2-4; TRBD1 might be the D (5 bases). V lost 2 bases, J lost 6 bases, and 11 bases lay in between. The germline gives CDR1 SGHTA, CDR2 FQGNSA. CDR3 length: 14 amino acids. The CDR3 bases are TGTGCCAGCAGCTTAAGCCAGGGCGGAAACATTCAGTACTTC. Protein product: CASSLSQGGNIQYF.

The J gene is TRBJ2-7, the V gene TRBV12-3 or TRBV12-4; D unclear. Trimming removed 2 bases from V and 6 bases from J, with 11 bases in between. This CDR3 contains 13 residues. In DNA, the CDR3 is TGTGCCAGCAGTTTAAACAGTTTCAGCGAGCAGTACTTC. Translation gives CASSLNSFSEQYF.

A few counts support this clonotype. J is TRBJ2-1 and V is TRBV5-1, with 8 bases lining up with TRBD1. The length of the CDR3 is 19 residues. The germline V gene encodes CDR1 SGHRS and CDR2 YFSETQ. Germline trimming cut 0 bases from V and 1 base from J; bases unmatched to any gene: 12. CDR3 nucleotides: TGCGCCAGCAGCTTGGCTCGCTGGCAGGGGGCCGATTCCTACAATGAGCAGTTCTTC. This encodes CASSLARWQGADSYNEQFF.

V is TRBV20-1 and J is TRBJ2-5; no reliable D call. The length of the CDR3 is 13 residues. Germline CDR1 and CDR2: DFQATT and SNEGSKA (reference sequence). Trimming cost V 2 bases and J 2 bases, with 9 bases left between them. The CDR3 loop is CSARSALQETQYF. The DNA of the CDR3 is TGCAGTGCTAGATCGGCCCTTCAAGAGACCCAGTACTTC.

This clonotype was seen many times. This rearrangement joins TRBV2 to TRBJ1-5, with TRBD1 matching over 7 bases. The CDR3 covers 15 residues. V dropped 7 bases and J dropped 1; count of bases not matched to a gene: 7. The germline V gene has CDR1 SNHLY and CDR2 FYNNEI. The CDR3 protein is CASTRGLSSNQPQHF. The CDR3 nucleotides read TGTGCCAGCACCAGGGGGTTGTCCAGCAATCAGCCCCAGCATTTT.

CDR3 protein: CASSLGSGGITDTQYF. Here the CDR3 DNA reads TGTGCCAGCAGTTTAGGGAGCGGGGGCATCACAGATACGCAGTATTTT. The gene calls are TRBV28 and TRBJ2-3; 8 bases align to TRBD2. Germline V gene sequence: CDR1 MDHEN, CDR2 SYDVKM. The CDR3 sequence is 16 residues long. J was trimmed by 2 bases and V by 2 bases; bases with no gene match: 6. The full variable domain, with the rest looked up from reference TRBV28 and TRBJ2-3, is DVKVTQSSRYLVKRTGEKVFLECVQDMDHENMFWYRQDPGLGLRLIYFSYDVKMKEKGDIPEGYSVSREKKERFSLILESASTNQTSMYLCASSLGSGGITDTQYFGPGTRLTVL.

The chain is built from TRBV4-3 and TRBJ1-4; D is uncertain. The CDR3 is 14 residues long. Trimming cost V 5 bases and J 8 bases, with 15 bases left between them. Germline CDR1 and CDR2: LGHNA and YSLEER. CDR3 bases: TGCGCCAGCAGCAATCGGCCCCGTGGGGAAAAACTGTTTTTT. Its translation is CASSNRPRGEKLFF.

The chain has TRBV7-3 and TRBJ2-3, with a weak D call TRBD2 (5 bases). The CDR3 covers 15 residues. V was cut by 2 bases and J by 6 bases, with 15 bases left in between. Germline-derived CDR1 and CDR2 are SGHTA and FQGTGA. For the CDR3, the DNA is TGTGCCAGCAGCTTAGGAAGGCGCTGGGAGGATACGCAGTATTTT. This sequence encodes CASSLGRRWEDTQYF.

The J gene is TRBJ2-7, the V gene TRBV6-5; the D gene is possibly TRBD1 (6 bases). The germline V gene has CDR1 MNHEY and CDR2 SVGAGI. V lost 7 bases and J 2 bases, leaving 18 bases between the germline ends. CDR3 size: 15 residues. The DNA of the CDR3 is TGTGCCAGCACCCAAACCTCGGACAGAACCTACGAGCAGTACTTC. Its protein is CASTQTSDRTYEQYF.

This clonotype occurred many times. This chain connects TRBV12-3 or TRBV12-4 to TRBJ1-1, with D possibly matching TRBD1 (5 bases). V dropped 4 bases and J dropped 3 bases, with 15 bases sitting between them. The CDR3 has 15 residues. The CDR3 protein is CASSSRAGTDTEAFF. Here the CDR3 DNA reads TGTGCCAGCAGTTCCCGCGCAGGGACGGACACTGAAGCTTTCTTT.

This clonotype was detected many times. This chain connects TRBV6-2 or TRBV6-3 to TRBJ2-3; weak D call: TRBD1 (5 bases). With 7 bases removed from V and 5 bases from J, the gap between germline ends came to 25 bases. The CDR3 covers 17 residues. Germline CDR1 reads MNHEY; CDR2 reads SVGEGT. The CDR3 loop reads CASIPPQGTDTGDTQYF. In nucleotides, the CDR3 is TGTGCCAGCATTCCGCCCCAGGGTACCGACACAGGAGATACGCAGTATTTT.

The V call is TRBV20-1, the J call TRBJ1-6; no clear D gene. V was pared by 5 bases and J by 10 bases, with 24 bases between. CDR1 is DFQATT, CDR2 SNEGSKA, per germline (reference sequence). The CDR3 spans 16 residues. CDR3 protein: CSARPGWSLLGSPLHF. The CDR3 DNA follows: TGCAGTGCTCGTCCTGGGTGGTCGTTACTAGGATCACCCCTCCACTTT.

In this sample, this clonotype turned up a few times. The chain recombines TRBV3-2 with TRBJ2-5; the D segment call TRBD2 is taken from the table without a DNA check. TRBV3-2 is tagged as a pseudogene. This CDR3 region has 18 residues. The chain's CDR3 is CASSQVASGGAVGETQYF. CDR3 nucleotide sequence: TGTGCCAGCAGCCAAGTTGCTAGCGGGGGGGCGGTAGGAGAGACCCAGTACTTC.